This T cell receptor beta chain was sequenced during a study of blood T cell repertoires in COVID-19. Study as a whole: In each case, the material was cDNA or gDNA derived from T cells, B-cell-depleted T cells, or PBMCs.

How the authors handled the data: From reference gene primer amplification, estimates of nucleated cell counts were derived. Here immunoSEQ multiplex PCR was the method, and the copy in TCRdb shows in-frame clones only, minus some. From that table come the V and J calls and clone size; the DNA was used to work out D and trimming. The sample has around 280,000 clones, 70% to 90% seen once. Cohort allocation depended upon clinical history that participants reported. Two negative PCRs, clearance, or symptom resolution characterized the recovered Cohort 3 donors. V gave up 6 bases and J gave up 2 bases, with 9 bases separating them. The CDR3 runs 13 residues. Germline V CDR1 and CDR2: MNHEY, SMNVEV (reference sequence).

This receptor was identified in a woman in her thirties or forties who had recovered from COVID-19. The material sequenced was PBMCs or T cells enriched from blood (not recorded which). The rearrangement joins TRBV27 to TRBJ2-3; D is uncertain. CDR3 sequence reads: CASSTSYTDTQYF. The DNA for the CDR3 is TGTGCCAGCAGCACAAGTTACACAGATACGCAGTATTTT.